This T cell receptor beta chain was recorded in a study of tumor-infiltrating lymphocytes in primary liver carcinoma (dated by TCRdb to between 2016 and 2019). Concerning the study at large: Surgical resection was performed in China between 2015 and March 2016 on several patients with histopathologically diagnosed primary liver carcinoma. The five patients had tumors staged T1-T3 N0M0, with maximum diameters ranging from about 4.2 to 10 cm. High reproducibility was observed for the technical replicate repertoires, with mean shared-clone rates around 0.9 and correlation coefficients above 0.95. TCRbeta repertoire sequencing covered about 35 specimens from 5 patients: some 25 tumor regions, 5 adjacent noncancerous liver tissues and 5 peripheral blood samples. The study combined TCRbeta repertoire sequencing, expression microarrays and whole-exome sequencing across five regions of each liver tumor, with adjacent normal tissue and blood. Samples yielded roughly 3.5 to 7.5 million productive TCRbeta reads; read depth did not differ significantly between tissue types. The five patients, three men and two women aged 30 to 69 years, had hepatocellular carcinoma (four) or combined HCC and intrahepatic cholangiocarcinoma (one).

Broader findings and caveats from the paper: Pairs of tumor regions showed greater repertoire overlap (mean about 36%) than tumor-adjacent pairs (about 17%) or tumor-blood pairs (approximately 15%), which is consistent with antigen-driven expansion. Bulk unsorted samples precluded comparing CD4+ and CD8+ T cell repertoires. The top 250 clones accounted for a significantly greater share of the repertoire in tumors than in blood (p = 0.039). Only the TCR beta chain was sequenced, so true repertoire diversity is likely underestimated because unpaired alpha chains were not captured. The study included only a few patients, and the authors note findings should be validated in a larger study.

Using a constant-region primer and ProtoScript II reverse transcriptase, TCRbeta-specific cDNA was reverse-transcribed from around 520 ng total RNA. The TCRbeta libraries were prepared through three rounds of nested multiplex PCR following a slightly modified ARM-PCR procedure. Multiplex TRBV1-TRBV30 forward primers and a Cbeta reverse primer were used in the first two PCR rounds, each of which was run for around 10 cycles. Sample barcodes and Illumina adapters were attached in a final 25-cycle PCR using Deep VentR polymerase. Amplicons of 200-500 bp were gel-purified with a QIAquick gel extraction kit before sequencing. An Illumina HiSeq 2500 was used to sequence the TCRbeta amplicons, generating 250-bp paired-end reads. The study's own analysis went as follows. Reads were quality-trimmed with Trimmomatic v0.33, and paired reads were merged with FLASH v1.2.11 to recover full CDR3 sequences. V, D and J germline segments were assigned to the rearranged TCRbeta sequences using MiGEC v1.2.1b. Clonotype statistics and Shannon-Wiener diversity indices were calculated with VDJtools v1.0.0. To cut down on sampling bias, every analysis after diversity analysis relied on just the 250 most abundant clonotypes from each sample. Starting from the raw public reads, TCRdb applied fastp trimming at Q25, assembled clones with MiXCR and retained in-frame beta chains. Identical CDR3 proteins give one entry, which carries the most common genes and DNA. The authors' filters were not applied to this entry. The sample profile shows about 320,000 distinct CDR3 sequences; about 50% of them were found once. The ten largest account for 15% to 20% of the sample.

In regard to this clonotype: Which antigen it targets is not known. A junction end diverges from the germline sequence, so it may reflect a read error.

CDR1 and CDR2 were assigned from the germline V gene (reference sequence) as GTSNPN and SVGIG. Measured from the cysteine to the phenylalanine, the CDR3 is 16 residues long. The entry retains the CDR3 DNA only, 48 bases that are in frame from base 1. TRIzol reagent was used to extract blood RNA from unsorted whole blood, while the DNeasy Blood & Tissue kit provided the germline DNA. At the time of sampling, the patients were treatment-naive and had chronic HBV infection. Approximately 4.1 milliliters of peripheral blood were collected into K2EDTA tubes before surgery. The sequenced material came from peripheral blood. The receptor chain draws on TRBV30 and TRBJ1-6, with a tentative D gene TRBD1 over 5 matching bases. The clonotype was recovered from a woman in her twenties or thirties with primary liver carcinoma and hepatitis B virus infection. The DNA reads TGTACCTGGAGTGCCCTCTTGGGGAGGGGAAATTCACCCCTCCACTTT. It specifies CTWSALLGRGNSPLHF.